This T cell receptor beta chain comes out of a study of T cells after yellow fever vaccination. Points on this clonotype: Its antigen is still unknown.

Broader study findings: Sorted repertoires could include abundant contaminating clonotypes from bulk cells. Re-detected after boosting: most primary clones, 96% of CD4 and roughly 88% of CD8.

TCRdb analysed the 5' RACE reads with MiXCR anew, one entry per CDR3 protein. The table has a few hundred thousand distinct CDR3 sequences, roughly 8.3% seen once; the top ten hold approximately 15%. The TCR originated in a man between 18 and 35 years old who received the YFV17D yellow fever vaccine. The source material was PBMCs, sampled around 45 days after the first yellow fever vaccination.

This CDR3 reads CASSQEVGVAGPDGYTF. The CDR3 DNA reads TGTGCCAGCAGCCAAGAGGTTGGAGTTGCAGGGCCGGATGGCTACACCTTC. This sequence joins TRBV4-2 and TRBJ1-2, with D maybe TRBD1 (5 bases). The V gene lost 0 bases and the J gene lost 6 bases, with 20 bases spanning the gap. Germline CDR1 is LGHNA and CDR2 is YNFKEQ. The CDR3 is 17 residues long.